This T cell receptor (beta chain) was recovered during a study of blood T cell repertoires in COVID-19. In the authors' methods: Nucleated cell counts were estimated from reference gene primer amplification. Libraries were prepared by immunoSEQ multiplex PCR; TCRdb keeps only in-frame clonotypes and omits some of them. D and trimming were read from the DNA, whereas the V and J calls and clone size are those reported in that table. The profile shows a few hundred thousand clones, around 89% of them singletons. Sequenced sample: PBMCs or T cells enriched from blood (not recorded which). This TCR was sampled from a middle-aged woman who had recovered from COVID-19.

CDR3 bases: TGTGCCAGCAGCTCGGGACTAGCGGGGGGGCAGGAGACCCAGTACTTC. Residues: CASSSGLAGGQETQYF. This chain joins TRBV13 and TRBJ2-5; 16 positions agree with TRBD2. Germline V gene lookup returns CDR1 PRHDT and CDR2 FYEKMQ (reference sequence). The trim removed 4 bases at V and 5 bases at J, leaving 4 bases unmatched. This CDR3 comprises 16 residues.